In this sample, the clone carrying this T cell receptor beta chain turned up many times. TCRdb reprocessed the PCR reads with MiXCR, giving one entry per CDR3 protein. The profile shows thousands of distinct CDR3 sequences, roughly 45% of them singletons. The data stem from a study of CD4 and CD8 cells across lung adenocarcinoma regions. Sequences were obtained from CD4+ T cells from the margin of a lung tumor. This TCR derives from a female donor with lung adenocarcinoma. The CD4 and CD8 labels of this study may be unreliable.

Here the CDR3 DNA reads TGTGCCAGCGGAAGGGCTCTAGGGACCCAGTACTTC. Amino acids: CASGRALGTQYF. This sequence joins TRBV6-2 or TRBV6-3 and TRBJ2-1, with D unclear. The closer fit of TRBJ2-5 to the DNA end suggests the J call may be wrong. This CDR3 region has 12 residues. CDR1 is MNHEY, CDR2 SVGEGT, per germline.